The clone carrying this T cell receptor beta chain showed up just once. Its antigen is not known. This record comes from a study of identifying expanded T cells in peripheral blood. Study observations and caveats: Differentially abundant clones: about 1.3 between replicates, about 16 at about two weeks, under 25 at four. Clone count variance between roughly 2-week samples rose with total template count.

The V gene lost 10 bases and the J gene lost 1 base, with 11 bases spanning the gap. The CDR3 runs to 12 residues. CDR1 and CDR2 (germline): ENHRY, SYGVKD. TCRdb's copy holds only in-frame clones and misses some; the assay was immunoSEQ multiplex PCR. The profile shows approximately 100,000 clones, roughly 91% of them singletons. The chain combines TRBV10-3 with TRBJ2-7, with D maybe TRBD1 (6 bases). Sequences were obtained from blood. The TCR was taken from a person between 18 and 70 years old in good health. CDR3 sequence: CATQGVSYEQYF. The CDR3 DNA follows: TGTGCCACACAGGGAGTTTCCTACGAGCAGTACTTC.